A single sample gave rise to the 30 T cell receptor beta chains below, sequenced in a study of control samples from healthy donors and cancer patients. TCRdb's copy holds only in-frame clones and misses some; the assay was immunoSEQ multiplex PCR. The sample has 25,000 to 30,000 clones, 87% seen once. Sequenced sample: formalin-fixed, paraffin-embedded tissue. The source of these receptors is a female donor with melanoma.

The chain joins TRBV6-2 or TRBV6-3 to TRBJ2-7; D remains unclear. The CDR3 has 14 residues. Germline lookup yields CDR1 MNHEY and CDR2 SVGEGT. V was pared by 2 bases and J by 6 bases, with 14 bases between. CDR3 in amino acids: CASSYGEEESEQYF. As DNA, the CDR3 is TGTGCCAGCAGTTACGGGGAAGAGGAGTCCGAGCAGTACTTC.

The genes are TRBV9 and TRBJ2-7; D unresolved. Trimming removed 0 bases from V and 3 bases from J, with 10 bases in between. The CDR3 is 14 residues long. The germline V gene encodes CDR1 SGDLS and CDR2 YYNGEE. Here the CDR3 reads CASSVDPSYYEQYF. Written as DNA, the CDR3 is TGTGCCAGCAGCGTAGATCCTTCTTACTACGAGCAGTACTTC. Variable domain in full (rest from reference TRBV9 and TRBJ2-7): DSGVTQTPKHLITATGQRVTLRCSPRSGDLSVYWYQQSLDQGLQFLIQYYNGEERAKGNILERFSAQQFPDLHSELNLSSLELGDSALYFCASSVDPSYYEQYFGPGTRLTVT.

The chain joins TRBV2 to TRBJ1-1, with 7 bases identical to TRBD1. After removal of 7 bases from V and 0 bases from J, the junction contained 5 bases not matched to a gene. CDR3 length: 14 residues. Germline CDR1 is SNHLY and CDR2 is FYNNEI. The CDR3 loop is CASIPDRVNTEAFF. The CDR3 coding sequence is TGTGCCAGCATTCCTGACAGGGTGAACACTGAAGCTTTCTTT. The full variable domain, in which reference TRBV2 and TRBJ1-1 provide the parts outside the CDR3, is EPEVTQTPSHQVTQMGQEVILRCVPISNHLYFYWYRQILGQKVEFLVSFYNNEISEKSEIFDDQFSVERPDGSNFTLKIRSTKLEDSAMYFCASIPDRVNTEAFFGQGTRLTVV.

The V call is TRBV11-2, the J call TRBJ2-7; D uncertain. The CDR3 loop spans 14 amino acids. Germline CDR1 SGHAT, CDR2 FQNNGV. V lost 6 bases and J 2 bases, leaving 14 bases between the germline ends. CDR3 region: CASSPNSQTYEQYF. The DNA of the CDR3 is TGTGCCAGCAGTCCAAACTCCCAGACCTACGAGCAGTACTTC.

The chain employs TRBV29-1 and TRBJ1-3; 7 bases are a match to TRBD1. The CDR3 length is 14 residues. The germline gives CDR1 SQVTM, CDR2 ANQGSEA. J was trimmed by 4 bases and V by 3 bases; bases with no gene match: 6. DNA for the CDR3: TGCAGCGTTGAGACAGGGTATGGAGGAAACACCATATATTTT. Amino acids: CSVETGYGGNTIYF.

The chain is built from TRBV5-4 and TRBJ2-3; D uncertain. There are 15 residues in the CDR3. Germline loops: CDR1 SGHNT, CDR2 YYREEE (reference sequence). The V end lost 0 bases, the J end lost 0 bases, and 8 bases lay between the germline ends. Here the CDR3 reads CASSLGGTSTDTQYF. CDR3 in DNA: TGTGCCAGCAGCTTGGGCGGTACTAGCACAGATACGCAGTATTTT.

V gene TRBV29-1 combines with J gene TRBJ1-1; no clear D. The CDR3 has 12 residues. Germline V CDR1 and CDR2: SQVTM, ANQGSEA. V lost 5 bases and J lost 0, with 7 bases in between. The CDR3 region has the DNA TGCAGCGTTTCAGGTGTGAACACTGAAGCTTTCTTT. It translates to CSVSGVNTEAFF.

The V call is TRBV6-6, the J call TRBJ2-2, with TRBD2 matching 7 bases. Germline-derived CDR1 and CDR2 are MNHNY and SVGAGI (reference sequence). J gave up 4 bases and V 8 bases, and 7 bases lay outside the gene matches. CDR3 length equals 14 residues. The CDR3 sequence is CASSHAGVTGELFF. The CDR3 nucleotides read TGTGCCAGCTCCCACGCGGGAGTCACCGGGGAGCTGTTTTTT.

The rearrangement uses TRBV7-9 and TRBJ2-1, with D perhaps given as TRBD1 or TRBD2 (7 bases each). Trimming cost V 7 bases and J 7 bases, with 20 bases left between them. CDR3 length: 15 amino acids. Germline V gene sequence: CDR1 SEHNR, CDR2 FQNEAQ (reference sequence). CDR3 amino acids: CASTPQGGLLNEQFF. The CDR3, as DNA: TGTGCCAGCACCCCCCAGGGGGGGCTTTTAAATGAGCAGTTCTTC.

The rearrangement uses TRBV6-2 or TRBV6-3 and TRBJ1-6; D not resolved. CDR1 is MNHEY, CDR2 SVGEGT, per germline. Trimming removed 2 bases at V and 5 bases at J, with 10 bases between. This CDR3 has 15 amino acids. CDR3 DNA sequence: TGTGCCAGCAGTTACCCCGGGAGCCATAATTCACCCCTCCACTTT. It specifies CASSYPGSHNSPLHF.

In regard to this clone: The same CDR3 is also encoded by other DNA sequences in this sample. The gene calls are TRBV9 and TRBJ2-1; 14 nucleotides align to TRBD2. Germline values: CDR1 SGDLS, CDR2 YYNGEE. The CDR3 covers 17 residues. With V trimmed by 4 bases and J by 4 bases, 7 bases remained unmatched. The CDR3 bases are TGTGCCAGCAGCCTGGGACTAGCGGGAGTCCCATACAATGAGCAGTTCTTC. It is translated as CASSLGLAGVPYNEQFF.

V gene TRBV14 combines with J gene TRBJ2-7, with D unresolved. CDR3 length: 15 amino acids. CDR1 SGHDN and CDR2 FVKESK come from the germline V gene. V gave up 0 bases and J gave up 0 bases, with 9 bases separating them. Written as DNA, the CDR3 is TGTGCCAGCAGCCAAGATGCAAGGTCCTCCTACGAGCAGTACTTC. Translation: CASSQDARSSYEQYF.

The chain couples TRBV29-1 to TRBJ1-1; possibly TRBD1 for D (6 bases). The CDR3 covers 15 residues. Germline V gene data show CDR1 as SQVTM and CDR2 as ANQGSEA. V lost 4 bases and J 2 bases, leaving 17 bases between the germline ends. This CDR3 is CSVVSRQGQNTEAFF. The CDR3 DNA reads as TGCAGCGTTGTTTCACGCCAGGGACAAAACACTGAAGCTTTCTTT. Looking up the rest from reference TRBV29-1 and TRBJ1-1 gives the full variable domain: SAVISQKPSRDICQRGTSLTIQCQVDSQVTMMFWYRQQPGQSLTLIATANQGSEATYESGFVIDKFPISRPNLTFSTLTVSNMSPEDSSIYLCSVVSRQGQNTEAFFGQGTRLTVV.

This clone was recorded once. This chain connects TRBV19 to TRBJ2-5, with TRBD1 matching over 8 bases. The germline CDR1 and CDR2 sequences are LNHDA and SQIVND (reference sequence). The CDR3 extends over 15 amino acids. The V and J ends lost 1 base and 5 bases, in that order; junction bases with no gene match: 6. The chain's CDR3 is CASSIGGQGSETQYF. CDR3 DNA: TGTGCCAGTAGTATAGGTGGACAGGGCTCCGAGACCCAGTACTTC.

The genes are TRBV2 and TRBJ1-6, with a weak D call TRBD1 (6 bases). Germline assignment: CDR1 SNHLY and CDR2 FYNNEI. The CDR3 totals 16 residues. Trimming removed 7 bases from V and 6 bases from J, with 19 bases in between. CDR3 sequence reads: CASNRPWTDSNSPLHF. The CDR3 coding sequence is TGTGCCAGCAATCGCCCGTGGACAGACAGTAATTCACCCCTCCACTTT.

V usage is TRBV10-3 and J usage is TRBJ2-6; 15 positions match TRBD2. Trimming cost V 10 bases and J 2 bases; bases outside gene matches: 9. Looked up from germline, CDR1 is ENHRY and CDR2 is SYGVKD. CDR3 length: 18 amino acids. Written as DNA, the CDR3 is TGTGCCAGCCTTTCTGGACTAGCGGGAGGGACTGGGGCCAACGTCCTGACTTTC. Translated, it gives CASLSGLAGGTGANVLTF.

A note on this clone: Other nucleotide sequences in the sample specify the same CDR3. CDR3 nucleotide sequence: TGTGCCAGCTCCTTAGCGAGGGTCCAAGAGACCCAGTACTTC. Its translation is CASSLARVQETQYF. The J gene is TRBJ2-5, the V gene TRBV7-9, with a tentative D call TRBD2 (5 bases). Trimming stripped 8 bases from V and 1 base from J, with 14 bases between. The CDR3 runs to 14 residues. Per the germline V gene, CDR1 is SEHNR and CDR2 is FQNEAQ (reference sequence).

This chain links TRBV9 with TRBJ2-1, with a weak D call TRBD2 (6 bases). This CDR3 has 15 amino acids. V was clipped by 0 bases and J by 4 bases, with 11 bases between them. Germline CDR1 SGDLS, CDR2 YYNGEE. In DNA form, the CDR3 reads TGTGCCAGCAGCGTAGCTTACGGGAGTTACAATGAGCAGTTCTTC. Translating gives CASSVAYGSYNEQFF.

Here the CDR3 DNA reads TGTGCCAGCAGCTTGGATGGGGACAGGGACCTCAATCAGCCCCAGCATTTT. It is translated as CASSLDGDRDLNQPQHF. The chain couples TRBV5-6 to TRBJ1-5; 9 bases align to TRBD1. The CDR3 sequence is 17 residues long. With V trimmed by 0 bases and J by 3 bases, 7 bases remained unmatched. Germline values: CDR1 SGHDT, CDR2 YYEEEE.

The CDR3 bases are TGCGCCAGCAGCGGGACAGCGGGCTCTGGAAACACCATATATTTT. Translated, it gives CASSGTAGSGNTIYF. V and J are TRBV5-1 and TRBJ1-3; TRBD1 matches at 7 bases. The CDR3 runs to 15 residues. CDR1 SGHRS and CDR2 YFSETQ come from the germline V gene. V lost 4 bases, J lost 0 bases, and 4 bases stayed unmatched. The complete variable domain, with remaining parts taken from reference TRBV5-1 and TRBJ1-3, reads KAGVTQTPRYLIKTRGQQVTLSCSPISGHRSVSWYQQTPGQGLQFLFEYFSETQRNKGNFPGRFSGRQFSNSRSEMNVSTLELGDSALYLCASSGTAGSGNTIYFGEGSWLTVV.

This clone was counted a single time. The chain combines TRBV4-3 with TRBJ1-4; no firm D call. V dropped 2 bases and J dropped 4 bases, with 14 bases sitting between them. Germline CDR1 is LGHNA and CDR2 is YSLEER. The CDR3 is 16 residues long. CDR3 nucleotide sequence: TGCGCCAGCAGCCAAAAAGGGCCGGAGCTTAATGAAAAACTGTTTTTT. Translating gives CASSQKGPELNEKLFF.

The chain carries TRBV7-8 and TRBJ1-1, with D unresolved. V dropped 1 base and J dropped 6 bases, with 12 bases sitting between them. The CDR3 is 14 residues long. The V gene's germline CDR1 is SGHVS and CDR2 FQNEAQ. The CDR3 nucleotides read TGTGCCAGCAGCTTAGGTCGGATACCGGCTGAAGCTTTCTTT. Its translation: CASSLGRIPAEAFF.

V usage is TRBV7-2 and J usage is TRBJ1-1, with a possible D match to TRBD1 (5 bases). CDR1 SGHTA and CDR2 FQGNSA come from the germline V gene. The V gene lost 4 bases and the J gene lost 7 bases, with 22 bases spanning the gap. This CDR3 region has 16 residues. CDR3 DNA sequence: TGTGCCAGCAGCTGGCGCGGAGGGGCGATCTATCGTGAAGCTTTCTTT. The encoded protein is CASSWRGGAIYREAFF. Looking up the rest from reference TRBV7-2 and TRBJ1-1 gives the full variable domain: GAGVSQSPSNKVTEKGKDVELRCDPISGHTALYWYRQSLGQGLEFLIYFQGNSAPDKSGLPSDRFSAERTGGSVSTLTIQRTQQEDSAVYLCASSWRGGAIYREAFFGQGTRLTVV.

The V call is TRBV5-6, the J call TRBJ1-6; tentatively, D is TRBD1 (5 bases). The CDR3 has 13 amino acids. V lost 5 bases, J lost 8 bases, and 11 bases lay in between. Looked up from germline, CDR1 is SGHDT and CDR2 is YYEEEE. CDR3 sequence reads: CASRSRAYSPLHF. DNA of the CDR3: TGTGCCAGCAGATCCAGGGCCTATTCACCCCTCCACTTT. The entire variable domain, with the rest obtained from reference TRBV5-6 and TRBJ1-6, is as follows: DAGVTQSPTHLIKTRGQQVTLRCSPKSGHDTVSWYQQALGQGPQFIFQYYEEEERQRGNFPDRFSGHQFPNYSSELNVNALLLGDSALYLCASRSRAYSPLHFGNGTRLTVT.

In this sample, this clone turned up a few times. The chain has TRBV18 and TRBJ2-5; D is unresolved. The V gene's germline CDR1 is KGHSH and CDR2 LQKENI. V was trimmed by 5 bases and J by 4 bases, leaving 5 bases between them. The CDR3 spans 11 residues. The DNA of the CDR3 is TGTGCCAGCTCAACGGGAGAGACCCAGTACTTC. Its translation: CASSTGETQYF. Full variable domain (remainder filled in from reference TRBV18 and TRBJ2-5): NAGVMQNPRHLVRRRGQEARLRCSPMKGHSHVYWYRQLPEEGLKFMVYLQKENIIDESGMPKERFSAEFPKEGPSILRIQQVVRGDSAAYFCASSTGETQYFGPGTRLLVL.

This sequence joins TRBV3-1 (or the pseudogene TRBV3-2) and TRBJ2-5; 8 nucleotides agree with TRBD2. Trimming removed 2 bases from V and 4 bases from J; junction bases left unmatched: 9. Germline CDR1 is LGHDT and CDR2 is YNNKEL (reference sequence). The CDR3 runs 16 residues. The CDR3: CASSQRGSGNRETQYF. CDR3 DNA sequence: TGTGCCAGCAGCCAAAGAGGTAGCGGGAACCGAGAGACCCAGTACTTC.

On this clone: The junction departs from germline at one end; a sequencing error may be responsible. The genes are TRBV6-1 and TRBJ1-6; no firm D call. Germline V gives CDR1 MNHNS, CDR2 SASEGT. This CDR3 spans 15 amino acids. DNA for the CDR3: TGTGCCAGCAATGAAGTATCCCGCTTTGGTGGGCCCCTCCACTTT. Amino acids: CASNEVSRFGGPLHF.

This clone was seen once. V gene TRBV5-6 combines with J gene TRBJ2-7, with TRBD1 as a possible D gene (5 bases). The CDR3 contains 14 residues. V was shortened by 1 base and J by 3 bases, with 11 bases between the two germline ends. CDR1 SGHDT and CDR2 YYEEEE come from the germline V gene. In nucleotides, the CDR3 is TGTGCCAGCAGCTTGTCTGGCCAGGGCTACGAGCAGTACTTC. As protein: CASSLSGQGYEQYF.

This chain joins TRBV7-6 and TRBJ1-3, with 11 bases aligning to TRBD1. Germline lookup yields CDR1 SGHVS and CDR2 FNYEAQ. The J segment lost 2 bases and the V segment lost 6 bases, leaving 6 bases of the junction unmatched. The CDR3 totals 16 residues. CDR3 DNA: TGTGCCAGCAGTCCCGGGACAGGGGGGACTGGAAACACCATATATTTT. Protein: CASSPGTGGTGNTIYF. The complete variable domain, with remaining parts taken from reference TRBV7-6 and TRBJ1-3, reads GAGVSQSPRYKVTKRGQDVALRCDPISGHVSLYWYRQALGQGPEFLTYFNYEAQQDKSGLPNDRFSAERPEGSISTLTIQRTEQRDSAMYRCASSPGTGGTGNTIYFGEGSWLTVV.

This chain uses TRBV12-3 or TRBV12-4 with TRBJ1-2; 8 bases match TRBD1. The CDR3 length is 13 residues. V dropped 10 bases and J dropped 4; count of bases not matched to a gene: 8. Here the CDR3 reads CANRGTASYGYTF. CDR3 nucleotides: TGTGCCAACAGGGGGACAGCCTCCTATGGCTACACCTTC.